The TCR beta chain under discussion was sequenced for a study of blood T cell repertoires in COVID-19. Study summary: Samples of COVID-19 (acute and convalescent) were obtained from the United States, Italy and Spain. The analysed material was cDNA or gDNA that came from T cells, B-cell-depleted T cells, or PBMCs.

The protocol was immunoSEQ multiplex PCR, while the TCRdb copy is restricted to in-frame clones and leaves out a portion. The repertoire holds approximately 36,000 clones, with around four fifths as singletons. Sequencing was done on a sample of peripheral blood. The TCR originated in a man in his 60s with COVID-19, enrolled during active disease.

The CDR3 loop reads CASSQGIANRQETQYF. CDR3 in DNA: TGTGCCAGCAGCCAAGGAATAGCGAACCGTCAAGAGACCCAGTACTTC. The chain couples TRBV3-1 (or the pseudogene TRBV3-2) to TRBJ2-5; possible D gene TRBD2, 5 bases. Germline V lookup: CDR1 LGHDT, CDR2 YNNKEL (reference sequence). This CDR3 comprises 16 residues. Deletions cut 1 base from V and 2 bases from J, with 14 bases between.